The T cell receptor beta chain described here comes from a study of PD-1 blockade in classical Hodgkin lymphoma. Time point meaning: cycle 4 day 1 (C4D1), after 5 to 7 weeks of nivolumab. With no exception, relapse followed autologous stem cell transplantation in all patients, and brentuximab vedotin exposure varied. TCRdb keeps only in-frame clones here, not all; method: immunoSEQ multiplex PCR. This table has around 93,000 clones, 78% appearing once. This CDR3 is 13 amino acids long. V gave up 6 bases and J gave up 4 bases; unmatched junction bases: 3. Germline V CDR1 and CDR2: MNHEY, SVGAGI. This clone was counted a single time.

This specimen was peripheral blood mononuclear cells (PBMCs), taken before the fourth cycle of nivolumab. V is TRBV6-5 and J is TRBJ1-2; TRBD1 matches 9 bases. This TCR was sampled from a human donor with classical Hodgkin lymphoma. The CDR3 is CASRATGGYGYTF. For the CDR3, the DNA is TGTGCCAGCAGAGCGACAGGGGGCTATGGCTACACCTTC.